The entry below describes one T cell receptor (beta chain). This specimen belongs to a study of shared clonotypes between healthy human individuals. CD8 cells classed as naive were CD45RO-negative and positively selected for CCR7, excluding terminally differentiated effector memory CD45RA+ cells. Clones were read by immunoSEQ multiplex PCR, and TCRdb kept only the in-frame ones, dropping some. This table holds 2 million or so clones, just under 95% found once. V lost 5 bases, J lost 4 bases, and 11 bases lay in between. CDR1 and CDR2 (germline): SEHNR, FQNEAQ (reference sequence). The CDR3 is made up of 13 amino acids.

Sequenced sample: naive CD8+ T cells sorted from blood. The genes are TRBV7-9 and TRBJ1-1, with D perhaps matching TRBD1 (5 bases). The origin of this receptor is a man younger than 35 in good health. CDR3 DNA sequence: TGTGCCAGCAGCCCGGGACTATCCACTGAAGCTTTCTTT. Amino acids: CASSPGLSTEAFF.